Presented here are 11 T cell receptor beta chains from one specimen sequenced in a study of T-cell reconstitution after alpha-beta-depleted transplantation in children. Preparing the TCRbeta library involved the use of unique molecular identifiers. TCRdb passed the PCR reads through MiXCR, listing each CDR3 protein once. The table lists about 200,000 distinct CDR3 sequences, roughly 7.1% of them singletons. The sample here was PBMCs, taken before TCRalphabeta/CD19-depleted stem cell transplant. These receptors originate from a boy between 2 and 10 years old with acute lymphoblastic leukemia, due to receive a stem cell transplant.

This clonotype was seen ten or more times. The chain uses TRBV10-3 and TRBJ2-3; 7 nucleotides line up with TRBD2. The V gene's germline CDR1 is ENHRY and CDR2 SYGVKD. This CDR3 spans 16 amino acids. Germline trimming cut 4 bases from V and 5 bases from J; bases unmatched to any gene: 12. CDR3 DNA: TGTGCCATCAGTGCGAGGACTAGTGAAGTCGGAGATACGCAGTATTTT. Its protein is CAISARTSEVGDTQYF.

Details on this clonotype: This may be a read error: a much more frequent sequence differs by one nucleotide. The chain carries TRBV3-1 and TRBJ2-6; 11 bases fit TRBD1. The CDR3 is 18 residues long. Germline CDR1 is LGHDT and CDR2 is YNNKEL (reference sequence). The CDR3 DNA reads TGTACCAGCAGTCCTAGGACAGGGGGCATAACCGGGGCCAACGTCCTGACTTTC. Residues: CTSSPRTGGITGANVLTF.

The CDR3 sequence: CASLKTGRILSYEQYF. CDR3 DNA sequence: TGTGCGTCTCTTAAGACCGGACGCATTCTCTCCTACGAGCAGTACTTC. V is TRBV28 and J is TRBJ2-7, with D unresolved. The CDR3 has 16 residues. The germline gives CDR1 MDHEN, CDR2 SYDVKM.

This clonotype was found a few times. J is TRBJ1-3 and V is TRBV19; TRBD1 might be the D (5 bases). In germline, CDR1 is LNHDA, CDR2 SQIVND (reference sequence). This CDR3 is 16 amino acids long. The V end lost 6 bases, the J end lost 4 bases, and 19 bases lay between the germline ends. The chain's CDR3 is CASSEQRGRNGNTIYF. CDR3 nucleotide sequence: TGTGCCAGTAGCGAACAGAGGGGCCGTAACGGAAACACCATATATTTT.

In this sample, this clonotype turned up many times. J is TRBJ2-1 and V is TRBV9; D is ambiguous. The CDR3 totals 15 residues. V lost 1 base and J lost 4, with 12 bases in between. Germline-derived CDR1 and CDR2 are SGDLS and YYNGEE. The CDR3 bases are TGTGCCAGCAGCGTAAATCTGGATGGATACAATGAGCAGTTCTTC. Its protein is CASSVNLDGYNEQFF.

This clonotype was seen ten or more times. The chain recombines TRBV7-2 with TRBJ1-1, with TRBD1 as a possible D gene (6 bases). CDR1 SGHTA and CDR2 FQGNSA come from the germline V gene. Between the trimmed V and J ends, which lost 2 bases and 1 base, there was a span of 8 bases. This CDR3 region has 14 residues. CDR3 region: CASSLRQENTEAFF. CDR3 in DNA: TGTGCCAGCAGCTTACGACAGGAGAACACTGAAGCTTTCTTT.

This clonotype was detected many times. Germline and junction disagree at one end, which may indicate a read error. The chain couples TRBV18 to TRBJ2-3; TRBD2 matches at 9 bases. CDR1 and CDR2 from the germline V gene are KGHSH and LQKENI. The CDR3 spans 12 residues. CDR3 DNA sequence: TGTGCCAGCTCCGTTGAGGCGGGGGGGCAAGTTTTT. It codes for CASSVEAGGQVF.

This clonotype was counted ten times or more. An end of the junction does not agree with germline; a read error may underlie this. The chain joins TRBV27 to TRBJ2-3; TRBD2 matches at 10 bases. The CDR3 is 14 residues long. Germline V gene data show CDR1 as MNHEY and CDR2 as SMNVEV (reference sequence). CDR3 amino acids: CASSLQRGGDTQYF. CDR3 nucleotides: TGCGCCAGCAGCTTGCAGCGGGGGGGAGATACGCAGTATTTT.

This clonotype was detected only a few times. A junction boundary mismatches the germline segment, possibly from a read error. The rearrangement joins TRBV5-1 to TRBJ2-1, with 7 nucleotides matching TRBD2. CDR3 length equals 15 residues. The germline V gene encodes CDR1 SGHRS and CDR2 YFSETQ. CDR3 in amino acids: CASSSSTSSYNEHFF. In DNA, the CDR3 is TGCGCCAGCAGCTCCTCGACTAGCTCCTACAATGAGCATTTCTTC. Drawing the rest from reference TRBV5-1 and TRBJ2-1, the complete variable domain is KAGVTQTPRYLIKTRGQQVTLSCSPISGHRSVSWYQQTPGQGLQFLFEYFSETQRNKGNFPGRFSGRQFSNSRSEMNVSTLELGDSALYLCASSSSTSSYNEHFFGPGTRLTVL.

This clonotype was detected many times. This chain joins TRBV6-1 and TRBJ1-5; perhaps TRBD1 as D (6 bases). Trimming left V 6 bases short and J 0 bases short, with 15 bases between. Germline V gene sequence: CDR1 MNHNS, CDR2 SASEGT. The CDR3 sequence is 16 residues long. CDR3 DNA sequence: TGTGCCAGCAGCCTTAAGGGACACCTTAGCAATCAGCCCCAGCATTTT. Translating gives CASSLKGHLSNQPQHF.

In this sample, this clonotype turned up many times. The genes are TRBV19 and TRBJ2-5; TRBD1 is a possible D gene (5 bases). The V end lost 5 bases, the J end lost 2 bases, and 9 bases lay between the germline ends. Germline V CDR1 and CDR2: LNHDA, SQIVND (reference sequence). The CDR3 is 13 amino acids. The CDR3 DNA sequence: TGTGCCAGTAGTCAACAGGAACAAGAGACCCAGTACTTC. Amino acids: CASSQQEQETQYF.